This T cell receptor (beta chain) comes out of a study of cytomegalovirus exposure and HLA in healthy donors. Broader study findings: It is likely that the observed cluster of highly shared sequence variants was a sequencing artifact.

Only a few counts were recorded for this clone. Its target is unknown. 13 Jbeta primers and 60 Vbeta primers were used for the PCR. Sequenced by immunoSEQ multiplex PCR; TCRdb stores in-frame clones only, minus some. This table holds 90,000 to 140,000 clones, under 85% found once. CDR3 size: 16 residues. The V gene's germline CDR1 is MGHRA and CDR2 YSYEKL. Trimming at V came to 2 bases and at J to 3 bases, leaving 6 bases not matched to a gene. The sequencing sample was made of PBMCs. The V and J genes are TRBV4-1 and TRBJ2-1, with 8 positions matching TRBD2. This sequence originates from a man in his thirties or forties in good health and CMV-seronegative. The DNA for the CDR3 is TGCGCCAGCAGCCAAAAAAGCGGGAGTGTCTACAATGAGCAGTTCTTC. Its translation is CASSQKSGSVYNEQFF.